This entry lists 28 T cell receptor beta chains sequenced from one sample in a study of T cell responses to AZD1222 COVID-19 vaccine. The repertoire was sequenced with immunoSEQ multiplex PCR; TCRdb's copy has only in-frame clones and lacks some. Found here are approximately 170,000 clones, approximately 90% of them singletons; the top ten hold approximately 6.9%. The sample was peripheral blood, taken on day 0 of AZD1222 vaccination. The receptors originated from an adult in good health.

This chain links TRBV20-1 with TRBJ1-5, with a possible D match to TRBD1 (5 bases). Germline V CDR1 and CDR2: DFQATT, SNEGSKA (reference sequence). The length of the CDR3 is 11 residues. Between the trimmed V and J ends, which lost 1 base and 7 bases, there was a span of 5 bases. The CDR3 DNA reads as TGCAGTGCTAGAGGGGGCCAGCCCCAGCATTTT. Translating gives CSARGGQPQHF.

The rearrangement links TRBV7-3 to TRBJ2-3, with 7 bases that match TRBD1. The CDR3 sequence is 13 residues long. Trimming cost V 5 bases and J 7 bases; bases outside gene matches: 6. Looked up from germline, CDR1 is SGHTA and CDR2 is FQGTGA. DNA of the CDR3: TGTGCCAGCAGCCCCCGACAGGGTAATACGCAGTATTTT. It encodes CASSPRQGNTQYF. Based on the CDR3 plus reference TRBV7-3 and TRBJ2-3, the full variable domain is GAGVSQTPSNKVTEKGKYVELRCDPISGHTALYWYRQSLGQGPEFLIYFQGTGAADDSGLPNDRFFAVRPEGSVSTLKIQRTERGDSAVYLCASSPRQGNTQYFGPGTRLTVL.

The CDR3 DNA follows: TGCGCCAGCAGTGAGTCGGGCAGGGCAGGCGAGCAGTACTTC. Protein product: CASSESGRAGEQYF. The chain couples TRBV10-2 to TRBJ2-7; weak D call: TRBD1 (5 bases). Germline CDR1 WSHSY, CDR2 SAAADI. There are 14 residues in the CDR3. V was pared by 0 bases and J by 6 bases, with 12 bases between.

This clone was recorded once. V usage is TRBV6-5 and J usage is TRBJ1-2; the D gene is possibly TRBD1 (5 bases). The length of the CDR3 is 14 residues. V was trimmed by 2 bases and J by 4 bases, leaving 11 bases between them. Germline assignment: CDR1 MNHEY and CDR2 SVGAGI. The CDR3 DNA reads as TGTGCCAGCAGTTACGGTACGGGACTCTATGGCTACACCTTC. It translates to CASSYGTGLYGYTF.

The chain employs TRBV30 and TRBJ1-2; a possible D gene is TRBD1 (5 bases). The length of the CDR3 is 13 residues. CDR1 is GTSNPN, CDR2 SVGIG, per germline (reference sequence). V lost 8 bases and J 5 bases, leaving 18 bases between the germline ends. The CDR3 reads CAQEDRGGYGYTF. The CDR3 DNA reads TGTGCCCAGGAAGACCGCGGGGGGTATGGCTACACCTTC.

The chain uses TRBV19 and TRBJ2-6; D is uncertain. V lost 3 bases and J lost 0, with 9 bases in between. Germline lookup yields CDR1 LNHDA and CDR2 SQIVND (reference sequence). The CDR3 loop spans 16 amino acids. CDR3 loop: CASSIFLDSGANVLTF. For the CDR3, the DNA is TGTGCCAGTAGTATCTTTTTAGACTCTGGGGCCAACGTCCTGACTTTC.

CDR3 in DNA: TGTGCCAGCAGTGGTGTCTCGGGTACGCAGTATTTT. Residues: CASSGVSGTQYF. The rearrangement joins TRBV6-2 or TRBV6-3 to TRBJ2-3; D gene unclear. V was trimmed by 5 bases and J by 8 bases, leaving 11 bases between them. Germline lookup yields CDR1 MNHEY and CDR2 SVGEGT. The CDR3 has 12 amino acids.

The J gene is TRBJ1-5, the V gene TRBV6-2 or TRBV6-3; no clear D. The CDR3 sequence is 15 residues long. Germline values: CDR1 MNHEY, CDR2 SVGEGT. V was pared by 0 bases and J by 10 bases, with 16 bases between. The CDR3 loop is CASSYSGMGKLPQHF. CDR3 nucleotide sequence: TGTGCCAGCAGTTACTCAGGGATGGGCAAGCTACCCCAGCATTTT.

This chain links TRBV5-1 with TRBJ2-3; 7 bases line up with TRBD1. Germline V lookup: CDR1 SGHRS, CDR2 YFSETQ. The CDR3 is made up of 13 amino acids. Losses at the gene ends were 6 bases for V and 6 bases for J; bases not matched to a gene: 7. The CDR3 coding sequence is TGCGCCAGCAAATTTACAGGGGAGGATACGCAGTATTTT. Protein: CASKFTGEDTQYF.

The V call is TRBV6-6, the J call TRBJ1-1; D remains unclear. This CDR3 spans 12 amino acids. Germline-derived CDR1 and CDR2 are MNHNY and SVGAGI (reference sequence). Trimming took 0 bases from V and 6 from J, leaving 5 bases between them. Here the CDR3 DNA reads TGTGCCAGCAGTTACTCAGGATCTGAAGCTTTCTTT. It yields the protein CASSYSGSEAFF.

This chain uses TRBV2 with TRBJ2-5, with 10 bases fitting TRBD2. This CDR3 is 15 amino acids long. V shed 3 bases, J shed 5 bases, and the junction held 6 bases outside the gene matches. Germline V gene sequence: CDR1 SNHLY, CDR2 FYNNEI. CDR3 residues: CASSDLAGGRETQYF. For the CDR3, the DNA is TGTGCCAGCAGTGATTTAGCGGGGGGCCGGGAGACCCAGTACTTC.

This rearrangement joins TRBV7-3 to TRBJ2-7; D might be TRBD1 (6 bases). The germline V gene encodes CDR1 SGHTA and CDR2 FQGTGA. Deletions cut 5 bases from V and 4 bases from J, with 12 bases between. The CDR3 covers 13 residues. The CDR3: CASSQGTKYEQYF. In DNA, the CDR3 is TGTGCCAGCAGCCAGGGGACCAAATACGAGCAGTACTTC.

This rearrangement joins TRBV9 to TRBJ1-6; possible D gene TRBD1, 6 bases. Germline V gives CDR1 SGDLS, CDR2 YYNGEE. This CDR3 spans 16 amino acids. V was trimmed by 0 bases and J by 7 bases, leaving 14 bases between them. CDR3: CASSVDPDRRNSPLHF. The CDR3, as DNA: TGTGCCAGCAGCGTAGACCCGGACAGAAGGAATTCACCCCTCCACTTT.

This chain joins TRBV11-2 and TRBJ2-2, with TRBD2 identical over 8 bases. The CDR3 contains 17 residues. V gave up 5 bases and J gave up 0 bases; unmatched junction bases: 8. CDR1 and CDR2 from the germline V gene are SGHAT and FQNNGV. The CDR3 DNA follows: TGTGCCAGCAGCCCGACCGGGACTAGACCGAACACCGGGGAGCTGTTTTTT. Protein product: CASSPTGTRPNTGELFF.

J is TRBJ2-5 and V is TRBV5-1; D may be TRBD1 (5 bases). Germline V lookup: CDR1 SGHRS, CDR2 YFSETQ. V dropped 1 base and J dropped 2 bases, with 15 bases sitting between them. The CDR3 contains 16 residues. Written as DNA, the CDR3 is TGCGCCAGCAGCTTGTCCCCCACAGGAGTTCAAGAGACCCAGTACTTC. This sequence encodes CASSLSPTGVQETQYF. The whole variable domain, filled in from reference TRBV5-1 and TRBJ2-5, reads KAGVTQTPRYLIKTRGQQVTLSCSPISGHRSVSWYQQTPGQGLQFLFEYFSETQRNKGNFPGRFSGRQFSNSRSEMNVSTLELGDSALYLCASSLSPTGVQETQYFGPGTRLLVL.

The chain is built from TRBV4-3 and TRBJ2-7, with no clear D. The germline gives CDR1 LGHNA, CDR2 YSLEER. V lost 0 bases and J lost 3, with 12 bases in between. The CDR3 consists of 15 residues. This CDR3 reads CASSQDRGIGYEQYF. The CDR3 DNA reads as TGCGCCAGCAGCCAAGATCGCGGTATCGGCTACGAGCAGTACTTC.

This rearrangement joins TRBV9 to TRBJ2-7, with unresolved D. The CDR3 consists of 14 residues. V lost 0 bases, J lost 1 base, and 8 bases lay in between. Germline CDR1 is SGDLS and CDR2 is YYNGEE. CDR3 region: CASSVDLGSYEQYF. The CDR3 DNA sequence: TGTGCCAGCAGCGTAGATCTAGGATCCTACGAGCAGTACTTC.

The chain recombines TRBV3-1 (or the pseudogene TRBV3-2) with TRBJ2-1, with 10 bases fitting TRBD2. The germline CDR1 and CDR2 sequences are LGHDT and YNNKEL (reference sequence). The junction had 6 bases not matched to a gene; V was cut back by 3 bases and J by 4 bases. This CDR3 region has 16 residues. This CDR3 is CASSHLSSGGYNEQFF. As DNA, the CDR3 is TGTGCCAGCAGCCATCTCTCTAGCGGGGGATACAATGAGCAGTTCTTC.

This chain connects TRBV4-3 to TRBJ2-2; 9 bases line up with TRBD1. V dropped 1 base and J dropped 2; count of bases not matched to a gene: 5. The CDR3 is 17 residues long. Germline-derived CDR1 and CDR2 are LGHNA and YSLEER. The CDR3 nucleotides are TGCGCCAGCAGCCAAGCTCCGGGACAGGGTAACACCGGGGAGCTGTTTTTT. Translating gives CASSQAPGQGNTGELFF.

This rearrangement joins TRBV24-1 to TRBJ2-3; D is ambiguous. V was trimmed by 3 bases and J by 4 bases, leaving 16 bases between them. This CDR3 region has 16 residues. The germline gives CDR1 KGHDR, CDR2 SFDVKD. CDR3 DNA sequence: TGTGCCACCAGTGATGGGCTGGGGTTGCTGGCAGATACGCAGTATTTT. Translation: CATSDGLGLLADTQYF.

The CDR3 coding sequence is TGTGCCAGCAGCCCGGACGAGAACTATGGCTACACCTTC. Amino acid sequence: CASSPDENYGYTF. The chain uses TRBV14 and TRBJ1-2; D not resolved. CDR1 SGHDN and CDR2 FVKESK come from the germline V gene. V was cut by 4 bases and J by 2 bases, with 8 bases left in between. The CDR3 runs 13 residues.

This clone was seen a single time. The CDR3 protein is CASSLAEARNSPLHF. CDR3 DNA sequence: TGTGCCAGCAGCTTAGCGGAGGCAAGGAATTCACCCCTCCACTTT. This chain links TRBV7-2 with TRBJ1-6; D is ambiguous. In germline, CDR1 is SGHTA, CDR2 FQGNSA. This CDR3 is built from 15 residues. V was clipped by 0 bases and J by 7 bases, with 10 bases between them. Together with reference TRBV7-2 and TRBJ1-6, the CDR3 gives the full variable domain: GAGVSQSPSNKVTEKGKDVELRCDPISGHTALYWYRQSLGQGLEFLIYFQGNSAPDKSGLPSDRFSAERTGGSVSTLTIQRTQQEDSAVYLCASSLAEARNSPLHFGNGTRLTVT.

This rearrangement joins TRBV6-5 to TRBJ2-7, with 7 bases aligning to TRBD1. The CDR3 is made up of 15 amino acids. Trimming removed 5 bases from V and 5 bases from J; junction bases left unmatched: 12. Germline lookup yields CDR1 MNHEY and CDR2 SVGAGI. As DNA, the CDR3 is TGTGCCAGCAGTACAAGGGACAGAGGGGGTGACGAGCAGTACGTC. This gives the protein CASSTRDRGGDEQYV.

V gene TRBV12-3 or TRBV12-4 combines with J gene TRBJ2-4, with 7 bases that match TRBD2. The CDR3 spans 13 residues. V was clipped by 10 bases and J by 2 bases; unmatched bases: 5. The CDR3 bases are TGTGCCACCCTGGGAGGGCCCAAAAACATTCAGTACTTC. Amino acid sequence: CATLGGPKNIQYF.

This clone appeared once. This rearrangement joins TRBV3-1 (or the pseudogene TRBV3-2) to TRBJ1-1, with 9 bases that match TRBD1. The V gene end was trimmed by 5 bases and the J gene end by 4 bases; junction bases not matched to a gene: 8. Germline values: CDR1 LGHDT, CDR2 YNNKEL (reference sequence). This CDR3 has 15 residues. CDR3 loop: CASSAGTGLGTEAFF. The DNA for the CDR3 is TGTGCCAGCAGCGCAGGGACAGGGTTGGGCACTGAAGCTTTCTTT.

The chain uses TRBV6-2 or TRBV6-3 and TRBJ2-7; D is possibly TRBD1 (5 bases). Germline V gene lookup returns CDR1 MNHEY and CDR2 SVGEGT. V was cut by 5 bases and J by 2 bases, with 16 bases left in between. The CDR3 spans 15 residues. This CDR3 is CASSETLGATYEQYF. The CDR3 DNA reads TGTGCCAGCAGTGAGACACTTGGGGCCACCTACGAGCAGTACTTC.

The table lists this clone with a few counts. The chain joins TRBV6-5 to TRBJ1-1; TRBD1 aligns across 7 bases. Trimming took 6 bases from V and 2 from J; bases not matched to a gene: 9. The CDR3 totals 15 residues. CDR1 MNHEY and CDR2 SVGAGI come from the germline V gene. In DNA form, the CDR3 reads TGTGCCAGCAGGCCCCGACAGGGCCGAAACACTGAAGCTTTCTTT. Protein sequence: CASRPRQGRNTEAFF.

The sample holds one count of this clone. V usage is TRBV5-4 and J usage is TRBJ1-2, with unresolved D. This CDR3 has 15 amino acids. Trimming removed 0 bases from V and 6 bases from J, with 15 bases in between. The germline V gene encodes CDR1 SGHNT and CDR2 YYREEE (reference sequence). CDR3 coding DNA: TGTGCCAGCAGCTTGGTCGGTTTGGGGAGCAATGGCTACACCTTC. Translation: CASSLVGLGSNGYTF.